The source of this T cell receptor (beta chain) is a study of blood T cell repertoires in COVID-19. At the level of the study: Acute and convalescent COVID-19 specimens originated in the United States, Italy and Spain. T cells, B-cell-depleted T cells, or PBMCs provided the cDNA or gDNA that served as material.

Per the study methods: Amplification with reference gene primers provided the estimates of nucleated cell counts. Clones were read by immunoSEQ multiplex PCR, and TCRdb kept only the in-frame ones, dropping some. From that table come the V and J calls and clone size; the DNA was used to work out D and trimming. The sample lists roughly 230,000 clones, less than 85% occurring once. The CDR3 sequence is 14 residues long. Germline V CDR1 and CDR2: SQVTM, ANQGSEA. V was clipped by 6 bases and J by 4 bases, with 15 bases between them. Sequenced material: peripheral blood. The chain combines TRBV29-1 with TRBJ1-4; no clear D gene. The sequence derives from an elderly woman with acute or convalescent COVID-19. CDR3 DNA sequence: TGCAGCGTGGTGTGGAGTTTGGGTAATGAAAAACTGTTTTTT. It specifies CSVVWSLGNEKLFF.